This T cell receptor beta chain was documented in a study of graft-versus-host responses after intestinal transplantation. Study-wide background: Multivisceral, liver-intestinal, or isolated intestinal transplants were performed in recipients. Every recipient had anti-thymocyte globulin induction and 3 to 4 years of tacrolimus plus steroids.

Assay used: immunoSEQ multiplex PCR; TCRdb lists only in-frame clones, some missing. This table holds approximately 90,000 clones, 85% to 95% found once. The germline V gene has CDR1 LGHNA and CDR2 YSLEER. The CDR3 runs to 15 residues. V was pared by 4 bases and J by 0 bases, with 13 bases between. Points on this clone: Its antigen is unknown.

Study-wide results and limits: High graft-versus-host to host-versus-graft T cell clonal ratios marked allografts of patients with graft-donor macrochimerism. Declines in HvG clones occurring early post-transplant were associated with peak circulating GvH clone levels.

The specimen comprised unstimulated CD8+ T cells sorted from spleen or lymph node cells, sampled before transplant. The rearrangement links TRBV4-3 to TRBJ2-7, with D possibly being TRBD2 (5 bases). The TCR sequence derives from a human donor who was the organ donor for an intestinal transplant. In DNA form, the CDR3 reads TGCGCCAGCAGCCGAGAACCGGGATACTCCTACGAGCAGTACTTC. It is translated as CASSREPGYSYEQYF.